This is a list of T cell receptor beta chains from one sample in a study of blood T cell repertoires in COVID-19. The protocol was immunoSEQ multiplex PCR, while the TCRdb copy is restricted to in-frame clones and leaves out a portion. The sample comprises over 130,000 clones, roughly 84% of which are singletons, and around 8% rests with the top ten. Sequenced sample: peripheral blood. These TCRs come from a human donor in a cohort sampled during active COVID-19. Each CDR3 is given with its conserved first and last residue. Fields, in order: D gene, J gene, V gene, clone size, CDR3 protein, CDR3 DNA. D genes are given only for firm matches. The listing skips clone size in some rows; elsewhere it reads once, few, many or a size class.

NA	TRBJ1-5	TRBV19	NA	CASRQAGFNQPQHF	TGTGCCAGTAGACAAGCAGGGTTCAATCAGCCCCAGCATTTT
NA	TRBJ1-2	TRBV28	NA	CASSLDKDYGYTF	TGTGCCAGCAGTCTCGACAAGGACTATGGCTACACCTTC
TRBD1	TRBJ1-5	TRBV4-1	NA	CASSQVIGRGLDQPQHF	TGCGCCAGCAGCCAAGTCATCGGCAGGGGGCTTGATCAGCCCCAGCATTTT
NA	TRBJ2-3	TRBV9	NA	CASSRLGGASTDTQYF	TGTGCCAGCAGCCGACTGGGGGGAGCTAGCACAGATACGCAGTATTTT
NA	TRBJ2-3	TRBV11-2	once	CASSLDRTFLADTQYF	TGTGCCAGCAGCTTAGACAGGACATTCTTAGCAGATACGCAGTATTTT
TRBD1	TRBJ1-5	TRBV5-1	NA	CASSLFPGTGDRSNQPQHF	TGCGCCAGCAGCCTTTTCCCCGGGACAGGGGACCGAAGCAATCAGCCCCAGCATTTT
NA	TRBJ2-7	TRBV5-4	NA	CASSLDGRWEQYF	TGTGCCAGCAGCTTGGATGGGCGCTGGGAGCAGTACTTC
NA	TRBJ1-2	TRBV5-1	few	CASGQGDYGYTF	TGCGCCAGCGGCCAGGGTGACTATGGCTACACCTTC
NA	TRBJ2-2	TRBV4-1	few	CASSQVLREAGELFF	TGCGCCAGCAGCCAAGTTCTCAGGGAGGCCGGGGAGCTGTTTTTT
TRBD2	TRBJ2-1	TRBV7-3	NA	CASSLISGGHDEQFF	TGTGCCAGCAGCTTAATTAGCGGGGGGCACGATGAGCAGTTCTTC
NA	TRBJ2-6	TRBV5-4	NA	CASSAGLPSGANVLTF	TGTGCCAGCAGCGCGGGACTTCCCTCTGGGGCCAACGTCCTGACTTTC
NA	TRBJ2-5	TRBV5-1	NA	CASSLQETQYF	TGCGCCAGCAGCCTACAAGAGACCCAGTACTTC
NA	TRBJ1-5	TRBV7-2	NA	CASTPGQRNQPQHF	TGTGCCAGCACCCCAGGGCAACGCAATCAGCCCCAGCATTTT
TRBD1	TRBJ2-2	TRBV2	NA	CASSRPLVGTENTGELFF	TGTGCCAGCAGCCGCCCTTTGGTTGGGACAGAGAACACCGGGGAGCTGTTTTTT
TRBD1	TRBJ1-6	TRBV28	NA	CASRQGTGSHSPLHF	TGTGCCAGCAGACAGGGGACAGGGAGTCATTCACCCCTCCACTTT
TRBD1	TRBJ1-5	TRBV3-1/TRBV3-2	NA	CASSQGTGVQPQHF	TGTGCCAGCAGCCAAGGGACAGGGGTGCAGCCCCAGCATTTT
TRBD1	TRBJ1-2	TRBV2	NA	CASSVQGANYGYTF	TGTGCCAGCAGTGTTCAGGGGGCGAACTATGGCTACACCTTC
TRBD1	TRBJ1-6	TRBV5-6	NA	CASSPTGGSPLHF	TGTGCCAGCAGCCCGACAGGGGGATCACCCCTCCACTTT
NA	TRBJ1-5	TRBV5-7	NA	CASSMRRLRINSNQPQHF	TGTGCCAGCAGCATGCGGCGTTTGAGAATCAATAGCAATCAGCCCCAGCATTTT
TRBD1	TRBJ1-1	TRBV28	NA	CASSLTQGAREAFF	TGTGCCAGCAGTCTAACCCAGGGGGCGAGGGAAGCTTTCTTT
NA	TRBJ2-2	TRBV24-1	NA	CATGTTNTGELFF	TGTGCCACCGGGACAACGAACACCGGGGAGCTGTTTTTT
TRBD2	TRBJ2-7	TRBV3-1/TRBV3-2	NA	CASSQGTSVSYEQYF	TGTGCCAGCAGCCAAGGGACTAGCGTGTCCTACGAGCAGTACTTC
TRBD1	TRBJ2-3	TRBV10-3	NA	CAISLQGVDTQYF	TGTGCCATCAGTTTACAGGGGGTTGATACGCAGTATTTT
TRBD1	TRBJ1-6	TRBV6-5	NA	CASSYRGPISPLHF	TGTGCCAGCAGTTACAGGGGGCCCATCTCGCCCCTCCACTTT
TRBD1	TRBJ2-1	TRBV11-3	NA	CASSPRTGAYNEQFF	TGTGCCAGCAGCCCTAGGACAGGTGCCTACAATGAGCAGTTCTTC
NA	TRBJ2-3	TRBV5-6	NA	CASSSGSADTQYF	TGTGCCAGCAGCTCCGGTAGCGCAGATACGCAGTATTTT
TRBD1	TRBJ1-5	TRBV19	NA	CASNSGTGGGQPQHF	TGTGCCAGTAACTCCGGGACAGGGGGGGGTCAGCCCCAGCATTTT
TRBD1	TRBJ2-3	TRBV2	NA	CASEGQGAPDTQYF	TGTGCCAGCGAAGGACAGGGGGCTCCAGATACGCAGTATTTT
NA	TRBJ1-1	TRBV5-1	NA	CASSLGGRKGNTEAFF	TGCGCCAGCAGCTTGGGGGGGAGGAAAGGCAACACTGAAGCTTTCTTT
NA	TRBJ2-7	TRBV6-5	NA	CASRVRYRHHEQYF	TGTGCCAGCAGGGTTAGATATCGACATCACGAGCAGTACTTC
NA	TRBJ1-4	TRBV5-5	NA	CASSLPTGSNEKLFF	TGTGCCAGCAGCTTGCCTACGGGGTCTAATGAAAAACTGTTTTTT
NA	TRBJ1-1	TRBV7-2	once	CASSSTGKMNTEAFF	TGTGCCAGCAGCTCAACAGGGAAAATGAACACTGAAGCTTTCTTT
TRBD2	TRBJ2-3	TRBV20-1	NA	CSASPLADSTDTQYF	TGCAGTGCTAGTCCCCTAGCGGATAGCACAGATACGCAGTATTTT
TRBD1	TRBJ1-6	TRBV5-1	NA	CASSTWDRYNSPLHF	TGCGCCAGCAGCACCTGGGACAGATATAATTCACCCCTCCACTTT
TRBD1	TRBJ1-5	TRBV4-1	NA	CASSQPDRVDQPQHF	TGCGCCAGCAGCCAGCCTGACAGGGTTGACCAGCCCCAGCATTTT
NA	TRBJ2-3	TRBV20-1	NA	CSAIPEDTQYF	TGCAGTGCAATCCCTGAGGATACGCAGTATTTT
NA	TRBJ2-2	TRBV12-5	NA	CASGTGNSNTGELFF	TGTGCTAGTGGTACCGGGAATTCGAACACCGGGGAGCTGTTTTTT
NA	TRBJ1-5	TRBV5-1	NA	CASSPSGGENQPQHF	TGCGCCAGCAGCCCCTCGGGAGGAGAAAATCAGCCCCAGCATTTT
TRBD1	TRBJ2-3	TRBV2	NA	CASKRDRAAADTQYF	TGTGCCAGCAAGAGAGACAGGGCAGCGGCAGATACGCAGTATTTT
TRBD1	TRBJ1-4	TRBV14	NA	CASSLTGAIEKLFF	TGTGCCAGCAGCCTGACAGGGGCCATAGAAAAACTGTTTTTT
NA	TRBJ2-3	TRBV6-6	NA	CASLVGRGALTDTQYF	TGTGCCAGCCTGGTAGGACGGGGGGCCCTCACAGATACGCAGTATTTT
NA	TRBJ1-5	TRBV21-1	NA	CASSRGRDRGPVYNQPQHF	TGTGCCAGCAGCCGGGGCCGTGACAGGGGGCCAGTATACAATCAGCCCCAGCATTTT
NA	TRBJ1-5	TRBV28	NA	CASRTTGTNSNQPQHF	TGTGCCAGCAGAACGACGGGGACAAATAGCAATCAGCCCCAGCATTTT
TRBD1	TRBJ2-2	TRBV5-4	NA	CASSLEGARTGELFF	TGTGCCAGCAGCTTGGAGGGGGCGCGCACCGGGGAGCTGTTTTTT
TRBD2	TRBJ2-5	TRBV14	NA	CASSHRGLAGAKQETQYF	TGTGCCAGCAGCCATCGGGGACTAGCGGGGGCCAAACAAGAGACCCAGTACTTC
TRBD2	TRBJ2-1	TRBV4-1	NA	CASSQVGAGEQFF	TGCGCCAGCAGCCAGGTAGGAGCGGGAGAGCAGTTCTTC
NA	TRBJ1-2	TRBV25-1	NA	CANKPGTGHNGNYGYTF	TGTGCCAACAAACCGGGAACAGGGCACAACGGAAACTATGGCTACACCTTC
NA	TRBJ2-1	TRBV7-9	NA	CASSLASDQNEQFF	TGTGCCAGCAGCTTGGCTAGCGATCAGAATGAGCAGTTCTTC
NA	TRBJ2-3	TRBV5-1	NA	CATTELAGTDTQYF	TGCGCCACCACCGAACTAGCCGGCACAGATACGCAGTATTTT
TRBD1	TRBJ1-6	TRBV6-5	NA	CASSKGQGSPSPLHF	TGTGCCAGCAGTAAGGGACAGGGGAGCCCGTCACCCCTCCACTTT